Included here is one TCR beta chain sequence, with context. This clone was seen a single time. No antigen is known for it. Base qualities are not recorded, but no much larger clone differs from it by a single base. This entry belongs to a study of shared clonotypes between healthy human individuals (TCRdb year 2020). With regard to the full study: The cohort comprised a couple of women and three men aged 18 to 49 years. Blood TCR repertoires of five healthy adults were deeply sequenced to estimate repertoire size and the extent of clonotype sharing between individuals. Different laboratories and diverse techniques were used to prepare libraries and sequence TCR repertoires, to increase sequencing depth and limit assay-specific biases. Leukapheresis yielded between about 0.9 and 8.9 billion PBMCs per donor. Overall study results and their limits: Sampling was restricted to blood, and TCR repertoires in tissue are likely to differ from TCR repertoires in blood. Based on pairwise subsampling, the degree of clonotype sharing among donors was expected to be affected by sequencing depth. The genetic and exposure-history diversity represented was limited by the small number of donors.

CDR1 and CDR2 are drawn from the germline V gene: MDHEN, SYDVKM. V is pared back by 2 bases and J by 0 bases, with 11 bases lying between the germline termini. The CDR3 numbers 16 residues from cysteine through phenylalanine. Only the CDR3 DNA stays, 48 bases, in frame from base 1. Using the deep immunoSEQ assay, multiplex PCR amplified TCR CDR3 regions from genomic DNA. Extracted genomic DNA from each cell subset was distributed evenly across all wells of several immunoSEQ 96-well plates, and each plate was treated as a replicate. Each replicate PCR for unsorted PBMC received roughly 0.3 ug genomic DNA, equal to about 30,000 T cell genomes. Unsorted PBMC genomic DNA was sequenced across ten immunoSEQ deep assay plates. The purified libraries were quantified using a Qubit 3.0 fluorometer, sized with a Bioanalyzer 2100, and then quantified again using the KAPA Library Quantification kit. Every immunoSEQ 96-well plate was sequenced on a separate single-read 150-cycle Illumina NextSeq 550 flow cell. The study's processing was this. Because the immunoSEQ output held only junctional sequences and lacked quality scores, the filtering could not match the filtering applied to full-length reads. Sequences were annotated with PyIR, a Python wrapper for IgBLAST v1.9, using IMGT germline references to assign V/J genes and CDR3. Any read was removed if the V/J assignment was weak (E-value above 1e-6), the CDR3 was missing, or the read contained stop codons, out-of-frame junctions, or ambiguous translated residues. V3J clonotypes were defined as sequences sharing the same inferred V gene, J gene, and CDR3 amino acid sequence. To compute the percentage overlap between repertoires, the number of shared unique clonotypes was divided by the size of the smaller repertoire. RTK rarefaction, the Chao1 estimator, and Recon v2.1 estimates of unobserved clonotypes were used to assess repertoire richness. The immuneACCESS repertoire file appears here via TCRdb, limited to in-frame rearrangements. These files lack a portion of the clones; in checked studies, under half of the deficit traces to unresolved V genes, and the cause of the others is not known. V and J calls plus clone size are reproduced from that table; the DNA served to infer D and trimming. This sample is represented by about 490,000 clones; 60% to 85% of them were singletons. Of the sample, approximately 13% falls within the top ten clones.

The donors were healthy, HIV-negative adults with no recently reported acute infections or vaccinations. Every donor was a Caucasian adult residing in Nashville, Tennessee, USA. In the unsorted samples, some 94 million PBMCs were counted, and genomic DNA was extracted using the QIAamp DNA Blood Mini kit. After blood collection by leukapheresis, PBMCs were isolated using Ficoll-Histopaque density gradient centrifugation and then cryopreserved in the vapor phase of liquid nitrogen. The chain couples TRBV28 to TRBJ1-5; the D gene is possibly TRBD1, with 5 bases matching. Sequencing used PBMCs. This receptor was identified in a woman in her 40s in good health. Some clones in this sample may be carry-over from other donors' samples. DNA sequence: TGTGCCAGCAGTTTAATGGGACTTAATAGCAATCAGCCCCAGCATTTT. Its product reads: CASSLMGLNSNQPQHF.